The entry below gives a single TCR beta chain sequence along with its context. Its target is unknown. Amplification used 60 Vbeta primers and 13 Jbeta primers. Authors' processing steps: It was a later analysis that counted around 85 million unique TCR beta chains, of which 9.5 million to 14 million were shared. TCRdb's copy holds only in-frame clones and misses some; the assay was immunoSEQ multiplex PCR. For V, J and clone size, that table is used; D and trimming come from the DNA. The sample has approximately 170,000 clones, around 75% seen once. This entry is derived from a study of cytomegalovirus exposure and HLA in healthy donors. Germline V gene data show CDR1 as MNHEY and CDR2 as SVGAGI. The CDR3 extends over 13 amino acids. V lost 2 bases, J lost 4 bases, and 9 bases lay in between. Study results and caveats: A prior analysis recorded that most TCR beta V segments were productive about 87% or about 30% of the time.

The chain uses TRBV6-5 and TRBJ2-7; D perhaps matches TRBD1 (6 bases). The sequencing input was PBMCs. The clonotype comes from a male donor in good health and CMV-seronegative. CDR3 region: CASSYPDSYEQYF. Here the CDR3 DNA reads TGTGCCAGCAGTTACCCGGACAGTTACGAGCAGTACTTC.